This TCR beta chain was sequenced in a study of cytomegalovirus exposure and HLA in healthy donors. 13 Jbeta primers and 60 Vbeta primers were used for the PCR. The repertoire was sequenced with immunoSEQ multiplex PCR; TCRdb's copy has only in-frame clones and lacks some. The sample carries approximately 110,000 clones, 70% to 80% recorded once. This CDR3 spans 14 amino acids. V lost 5 bases, J lost 5 bases, and 14 bases lay in between. The V gene's germline CDR1 is MNHEY and CDR2 SVGAGI. Turning to this clone: Its antigen is not known.

Whole-study findings and limits: DRB1 had the most TCR associations and HLA-C the fewest, a later analysis found, with rates varying by HLA locus.

This receptor was obtained from a man in his fifties or sixties in good health and CMV-seronegative. The chain employs TRBV6-5 and TRBJ2-3; D is perhaps TRBD2 (5 bases). Sequenced sample: PBMCs. The CDR3 spells CASSSSRDVDTQYF. DNA for the CDR3: TGTGCCAGCAGTAGTTCGAGGGATGTAGATACGCAGTATTTT.